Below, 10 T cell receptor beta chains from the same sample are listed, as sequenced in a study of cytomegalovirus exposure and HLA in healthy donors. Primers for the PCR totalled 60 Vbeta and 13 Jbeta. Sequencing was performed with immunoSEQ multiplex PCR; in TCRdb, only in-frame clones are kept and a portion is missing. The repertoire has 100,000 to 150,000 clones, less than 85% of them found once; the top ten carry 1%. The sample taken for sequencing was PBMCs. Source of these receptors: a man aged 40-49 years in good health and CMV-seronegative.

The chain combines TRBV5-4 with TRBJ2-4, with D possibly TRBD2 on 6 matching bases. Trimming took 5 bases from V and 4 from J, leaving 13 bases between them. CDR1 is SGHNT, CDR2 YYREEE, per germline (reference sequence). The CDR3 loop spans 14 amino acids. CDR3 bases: TGTGCCAGCAGTTCACTAGCAGTAAAAAACATTCAGTACTTC. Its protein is CASSSLAVKNIQYF.

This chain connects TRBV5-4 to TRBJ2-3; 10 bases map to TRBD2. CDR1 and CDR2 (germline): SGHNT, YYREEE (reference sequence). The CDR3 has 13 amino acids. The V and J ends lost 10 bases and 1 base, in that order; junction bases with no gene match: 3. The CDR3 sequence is CAPGLAGTDTQYF. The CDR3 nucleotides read TGTGCCCCCGGACTAGCGGGCACAGATACGCAGTATTTT. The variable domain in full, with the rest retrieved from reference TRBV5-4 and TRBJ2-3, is ETGVTQSPTHLIKTRGQQVTLRCSSQSGHNTVSWYQQALGQGPQFIFQYYREEENGRGNFPPRFSGLQFPNYSSELNVNALELDDSALYLCAPGLAGTDTQYFGPGTRLTVL.

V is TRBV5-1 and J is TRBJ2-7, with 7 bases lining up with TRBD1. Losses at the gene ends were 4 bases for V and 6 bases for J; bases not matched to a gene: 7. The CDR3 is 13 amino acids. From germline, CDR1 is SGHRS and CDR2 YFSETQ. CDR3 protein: CASSKTEGAEQYF. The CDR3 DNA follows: TGCGCCAGCAGCAAAACCGAGGGGGCCGAGCAGTACTTC.

CDR3 in DNA: TGCGCCAGCAGCCAAGATCTTCATCAGCCCCAGCATTTT. It translates to CASSQDLHQPQHF. The chain carries TRBV4-1 and TRBJ1-5; D not certain. The CDR3 extends over 13 amino acids. V was clipped by 0 bases and J by 5 bases, with 5 bases between them. CDR1 and CDR2 (germline): MGHRA, YSYEKL.

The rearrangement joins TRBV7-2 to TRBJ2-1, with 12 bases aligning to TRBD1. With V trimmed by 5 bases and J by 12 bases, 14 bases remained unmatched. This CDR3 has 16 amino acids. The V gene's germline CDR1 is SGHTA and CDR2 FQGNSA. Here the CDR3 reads CASSTPGTGGHTGQFF. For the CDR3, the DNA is TGTGCCAGCAGCACCCCTGGGACAGGGGGCCATACGGGGCAGTTCTTC. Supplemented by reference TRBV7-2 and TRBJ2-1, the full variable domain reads GAGVSQSPSNKVTEKGKDVELRCDPISGHTALYWYRQSLGQGLEFLIYFQGNSAPDKSGLPSDRFSAERTGGSVSTLTIQRTQQEDSAVYLCASSTPGTGGHTGQFFGPGTRLTVL.

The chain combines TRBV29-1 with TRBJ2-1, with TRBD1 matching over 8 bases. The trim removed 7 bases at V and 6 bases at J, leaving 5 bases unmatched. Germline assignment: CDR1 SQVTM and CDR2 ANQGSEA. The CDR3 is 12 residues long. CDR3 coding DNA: TGCAGCGCTCTGGACAGGGTCAATGAGCAGTTCTTC. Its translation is CSALDRVNEQFF.

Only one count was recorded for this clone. This CDR3 is CASRVENNSPLHF. The CDR3 DNA follows: TGTGCCAGCAGGGTGGAGAATAATTCACCCCTCCACTTT. The chain joins TRBV2 to TRBJ1-6, with D hard to call. Germline assignment: CDR1 SNHLY and CDR2 FYNNEI. Trimming took off 6 bases at V and 5 bases at J, with 8 bases between the two ends. CDR3 length: 13 amino acids.

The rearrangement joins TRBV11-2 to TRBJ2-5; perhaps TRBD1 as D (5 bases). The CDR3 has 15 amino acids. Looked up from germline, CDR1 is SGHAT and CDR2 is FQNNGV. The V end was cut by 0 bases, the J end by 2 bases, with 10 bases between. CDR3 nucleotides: TGTGCCAGCAGCTTAGATGGGGCCGTACAAGAGACCCAGTACTTC. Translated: CASSLDGAVQETQYF.

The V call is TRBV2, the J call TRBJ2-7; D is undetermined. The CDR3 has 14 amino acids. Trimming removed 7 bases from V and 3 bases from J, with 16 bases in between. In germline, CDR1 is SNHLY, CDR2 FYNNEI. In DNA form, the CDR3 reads TGTGCCAGCATTCAAGAGAGAGGCGTCTACGAGCAGTACTTC. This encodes CASIQERGVYEQYF.

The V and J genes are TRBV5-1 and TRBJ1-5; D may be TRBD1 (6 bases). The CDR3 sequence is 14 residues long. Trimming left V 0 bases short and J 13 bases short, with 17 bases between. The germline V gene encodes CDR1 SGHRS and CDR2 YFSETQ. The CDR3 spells CASSLGQGPVPQHF. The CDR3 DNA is TGCGCCAGCAGCTTGGGTCAGGGGCCTGTGCCACAGCATTTT.